This T cell receptor beta chain was sequenced in a study of cytomegalovirus exposure and HLA in healthy donors. The wider study: Most genotyped donors, 75% to 85% of around 370, had Caucasian-associated genetic ancestry.

PCR used 60 Vbeta primers and 13 Jbeta primers. Sequencing was performed with immunoSEQ multiplex PCR; in TCRdb, only in-frame clones are kept and a portion is missing. The sample records 100,000 to 150,000 clones, roughly four fifths being singletons. General observations from the study: The dataset shows that most TCR sequences were rare, while some public TCRs occurred in many donors.

Worth noting for this clone: The target antigen is unknown.

The germline gives CDR1 SGHAT, CDR2 FQNNGV. With 0 bases removed from V and 5 bases from J, the gap between germline ends came to 19 bases. This CDR3 has 17 residues. This chain connects TRBV11-2 to TRBJ2-5; perhaps TRBD1 as D (5 bases). The TCR comes from a male donor in good health and CMV-seronegative. The sample taken for sequencing was PBMCs. The CDR3 region has the DNA TGTGCCAGCAGCTTAGATGGGGCGAGACGGCCGTGGGAGACCCAGTACTTC. Translation gives CASSLDGARRPWETQYF.